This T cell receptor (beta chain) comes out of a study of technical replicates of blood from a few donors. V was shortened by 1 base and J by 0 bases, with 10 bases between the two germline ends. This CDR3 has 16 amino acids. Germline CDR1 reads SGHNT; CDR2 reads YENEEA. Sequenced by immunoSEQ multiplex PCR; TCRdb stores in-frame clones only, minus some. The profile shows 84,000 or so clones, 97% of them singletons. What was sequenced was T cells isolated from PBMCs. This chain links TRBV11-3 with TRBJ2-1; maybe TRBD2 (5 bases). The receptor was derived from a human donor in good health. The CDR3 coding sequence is TGTGCCAGCAGCTTAGTACGGAGGAGCTCCTACAATGAGCAGTTCTTC. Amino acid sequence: CASSLVRRSSYNEQFF.